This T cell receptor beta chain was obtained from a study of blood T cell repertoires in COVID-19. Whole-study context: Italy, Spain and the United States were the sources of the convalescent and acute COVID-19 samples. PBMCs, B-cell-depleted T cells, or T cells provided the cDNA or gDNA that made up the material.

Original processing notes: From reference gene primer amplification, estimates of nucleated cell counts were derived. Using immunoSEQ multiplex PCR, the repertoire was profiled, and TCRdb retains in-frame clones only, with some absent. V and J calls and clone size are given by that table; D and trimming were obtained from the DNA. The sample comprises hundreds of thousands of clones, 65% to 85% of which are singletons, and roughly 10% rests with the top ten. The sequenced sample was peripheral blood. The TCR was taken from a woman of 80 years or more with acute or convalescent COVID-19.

The CDR3 coding sequence is TGTGCCTGGAGTTCCCAGGGCAATGGCTACACCTTC. Translating it yields CAWSSQGNGYTF. The chain is built from TRBV30 and TRBJ1-2, with D perhaps TRBD1 (5 bases). Germline values: CDR1 GTSNPN, CDR2 SVGIG (reference sequence). V was trimmed by 2 bases and J by 6 bases, leaving 10 bases between them. This CDR3 has 12 residues.